The clone carrying this T cell receptor beta chain was seen at least ten times. Its matching antigen is unknown. This sample was taken from a study of T cell repertoires in cytomegalovirus infection. Study in general: Indications came from public TCR beta signatures; they pointed to CMV infection and to a matching HLA type.

Germline V gene lookup returns CDR1 MDHEN and CDR2 SYDVKM. V dropped 8 bases and J dropped 3 bases, with 14 bases sitting between them. The CDR3 sequence is 14 residues long. TCRdb independently ran MiXCR on the reads; one entry per CDR3 protein. The sample has fewer than 300,000 distinct CDR3 sequences; under 30% are singletons. The study's findings and limits: CMV carriers with the relevant HLA were identified by cumulative public TCR beta family frequency. Across the ex vivo response, the dominant clonotypes were HLA-C-restricted CMV-specific TCR beta clonotypes.

V and J are TRBV28 and TRBJ1-5; D unresolved. What was sequenced was PBMCs. The receptor's source is a human donor in good health (CMV status not recorded). Some clones in this sample may be carry-over from other donors' samples. The CDR3 loop is CASGLGWSNQPQHF. CDR3 coding DNA: TGTGCCAGCGGGCTTGGGTGGTCCAATCAGCCCCAGCATTTT.